These 18 T cell receptor beta chains share one sample of origin, sequenced in a study of post-analysis software for immune sequencing data. Study-level points and caveats: Controls had lower frequencies than patients of 4 or 5 TRBV segments, which included TRBV5-6, TRBV5-1 and TRBV20-1.

These receptors have no identified antigens. Built from TCR beta cDNA, the libraries had unique molecular identifiers in them. TCRdb processed the PCR reads anew with MiXCR; each CDR3 protein has one entry. The sample yields approximately 770,000 distinct CDR3 sequences, 40% to 55% seen once. Specimen: blood. These receptors originate from a girl aged 10 to 17 with multiple sclerosis.

J is TRBJ2-3 and V is TRBV12-3 or TRBV12-4, with D maybe TRBD1 (6 bases). Trimming removed 5 bases at V and 5 bases at J, with 29 bases between. The CDR3 extends over 19 amino acids. CDR3: CASSPLGAVDLAMGDTQYF. Here the CDR3 DNA reads TGTGCCAGCAGTCCGCTGGGGGCGGTAGACCTAGCCATGGGAGATACGCAGTATTTT.

To note about this clonotype: A junction boundary mismatches the germline segment, possibly from a read error. The V and J genes are TRBV5-6 and TRBJ2-4, with 9 nucleotides matching TRBD1. Judging by the DNA end, TRBJ2-7 fits better; the J call may be wrong. The CDR3 runs 16 residues. Per the germline V gene, CDR1 is SGHDT and CDR2 is YYEEEE. CDR3 amino acids: CTSSLGQGPGSYEQYF. The CDR3 nucleotides are TGTACCAGCAGCTTGGGACAGGGCCCCGGTAGCTACGAGCAGTACTTC.

There are a few counts of this clonotype. One end of the junction is discordant with germline, which a read error may explain. The chain couples TRBV2 to TRBJ2-3; 10 bases map to TRBD2. Germline V gives CDR1 SNHLY, CDR2 FYNNEI. The CDR3 has 12 residues. CDR3 protein: CASMLAGDTRYF. The CDR3 DNA sequence: TGTGCCAGCATGCTAGCGGGAGATACGCGGTATTTT.

CDR3 region: CSARWLAGAETQYF. The CDR3 DNA reads TGCAGTGCTAGATGGCTAGCGGGAGCGGAGACCCAGTACTTC. The gene calls are TRBV20-1 and TRBJ2-5; 10 nucleotides line up with TRBD2. CDR1 and CDR2 (germline): DFQATT, SNEGSKA (reference sequence). V dropped 2 bases and J dropped 5; count of bases not matched to a gene: 5. This CDR3 is 14 amino acids long.

This clonotype turned up a few times. This chain uses TRBV7-9 with TRBJ2-1; tentative D call: TRBD2 (5 bases). This CDR3 has 13 amino acids. Trimming shortened V by 5 bases and J by 6 bases, and 11 bases separated the two germline ends. Germline loops: CDR1 SEHNR, CDR2 FQNEAQ (reference sequence). CDR3 sequence reads: CASSAGLSNEQFF. In nucleotides, the CDR3 is TGTGCCAGCAGCGCCGGACTGTCCAATGAGCAGTTCTTC.

In regard to this clonotype: The junction departs from the called germline gene at one end, perhaps through a read error. V gene TRBV7-9 combines with J gene TRBJ1-2; possible D gene TRBD1, 6 bases. Germline CDR1 SEHNR, CDR2 FQNEAQ (reference sequence). The CDR3 has 14 residues. The CDR3 DNA reads as TGTACCAGCAGCTCCGCGGACAGCCCACTAGGCTACACCTTC. Its protein product is CTSSSADSPLGYTF.

This clonotype was observed a handful of times. The chain links TRBV24-1 to TRBJ1-4; D unclear. This CDR3 contains 13 residues. In germline, CDR1 is KGHDR, CDR2 SFDVKD. V was trimmed by 3 bases and J by 10 bases, leaving 11 bases between them. The CDR3, as DNA: TGTGCCACCAGTGATGGGAGTCCGGGAAAACTGTTTTTT. This encodes CATSDGSPGKLFF.

This clonotype was seen a single time. The chain is built from TRBV7-2 and TRBJ2-1, with TRBD2 as a possible D gene (6 bases). The CDR3 runs to 17 residues. Per the germline V gene, CDR1 is SGHTA and CDR2 is FQGNSA. Trimming removed 0 bases at V and 6 bases at J, with 18 bases between. The CDR3 sequence: CASSLATGLPYSNEQFF. In DNA, the CDR3 is TGTGCCAGCAGCTTAGCCACGGGACTCCCTTACAGCAATGAGCAGTTCTTC.

The gene calls are TRBV24-1 and TRBJ2-3; D is possibly TRBD1 or TRBD2 (5 bases each). V gave up 5 bases and J gave up 0 bases, with 11 bases separating them. The germline V gene encodes CDR1 KGHDR and CDR2 SFDVKD. The CDR3 consists of 15 residues. The CDR3 bases are TGTGCCACCAGTGGGAGCTGGGGGAGCACAGATACGCAGTATTTT. It translates to CATSGSWGSTDTQYF.

J is TRBJ1-1 and V is TRBV12-3 or TRBV12-4, with TRBD1 matching 7 bases. V shed 6 bases and J 8 bases; nucleotides not matched to a gene: 3. The CDR3 consists of 11 residues. CDR3 sequence (DNA): TGTGCCAGCAGGGGACAGATAGAAGCTTTCTTT. Its protein product is CASRGQIEAFF.

V and J are TRBV9 and TRBJ2-7; D is possibly TRBD1 or TRBD2 (5 bases each). Germline CDR1 is SGDLS and CDR2 is YYNGEE. The CDR3 runs to 16 residues. Trimming stripped 4 bases from V and 0 bases from J, with 17 bases between. The CDR3 DNA sequence: TGTGCCAGCAGCCCCCGTAAAGGGACGCACTCCTACGAGCAGTACTTC. Protein sequence: CASSPRKGTHSYEQYF.

The chain carries TRBV6-5 and TRBJ1-1; tentatively, D is TRBD1 (6 bases). The CDR3 contains 14 residues. The ends were cut back, 8 bases at V and 2 bases at J, with 15 bases in the middle. The germline CDR1 and CDR2 sequences are MNHEY and SVGAGI. CDR3 region: CASLPGGHNTEAFF. The CDR3 DNA is TGTGCCAGCCTCCCGGGGGGCCATAACACTGAAGCTTTCTTT.

J is TRBJ2-1 and V is TRBV10-2; possible D gene TRBD2, 6 bases. CDR1 and CDR2 (germline): WSHSY, SAAADI. Trimming pared 8 bases from V and 4 bases from J, leaving 21 bases between. The CDR3 totals 16 residues. In DNA form, the CDR3 reads TGCGCCAGCTCCCGCCCTAGCGCGAAGGCTTACAATGAGCAGTTCTTC. Its protein is CASSRPSAKAYNEQFF.

The chain has TRBV20-1 and TRBJ2-7; D is possibly TRBD2 (5 bases). Germline-derived CDR1 and CDR2 are DFQATT and SNEGSKA (reference sequence). There are 14 residues in the CDR3. Trimming removed 0 bases at V and 3 bases at J, with 12 bases between. The CDR3 loop reads CSARDQSGLYEQYF. The CDR3 region has the DNA TGCAGTGCTAGAGATCAAAGCGGACTCTACGAGCAGTACTTC.

The chain uses TRBV9 and TRBJ1-5, with TRBD1 as a possible D gene (5 bases). The V and J ends lost 3 bases and 0 bases respectively, with 10 bases between them. Germline lookup yields CDR1 SGDLS and CDR2 YYNGEE. This CDR3 comprises 15 residues. The CDR3 spells CASSAGPYSNQPQHF. DNA for the CDR3: TGTGCCAGCAGCGCGGGACCGTATAGCAATCAGCCCCAGCATTTT.

In this sample, this clonotype turned up a few times. The rearrangement uses TRBV11-2 and TRBJ1-6, with TRBD1 identical over 8 bases. V was pared by 6 bases and J by 8 bases, with 12 bases of the junction left unmatched. Germline CDR1 and CDR2: SGHAT and FQNNGV. The CDR3 is made up of 16 amino acids. The CDR3 is CASRRGATGVDSPLHF. CDR3 nucleotide sequence: TGTGCCAGCAGGAGAGGGGCGACAGGGGTCGATTCACCCCTCCACTTT.

This clonotype turned up a few times. J is TRBJ2-4 and V is TRBV13; D not resolved. Trimming removed 5 bases from V and 5 bases from J, with 16 bases in between. This CDR3 has 15 amino acids. CDR1 and CDR2 (germline): PRHDT, FYEKMQ (reference sequence). The chain's CDR3 is CASSTSAARENIQYF. CDR3 coding DNA: TGTGCCAGCAGCACCAGCGCAGCCCGGGAAAACATTCAGTACTTC.

For this clonotype: One end of the junction fails to match germline, which may point to a read error. This rearrangement joins TRBV20-1 to TRBJ2-1; no firm D call. Germline V gene sequence: CDR1 DFQATT, CDR2 SNEGSKA (reference sequence). CDR3 size: 13 residues. The CDR3 region is CSARLFKYNEQFF. The CDR3 coding sequence is TGCAGTGCTAGGCTATTCAAATACAACGAGCAGTTCTTC.